These T cell receptor beta chains were read from a single sample in a study of T cells after yellow fever vaccination. TCRdb re-called the 5' RACE reads through MiXCR, storing one row per CDR3 protein. This sample has 30,000 to 40,000 distinct CDR3 sequences, with 6.5% to 8% found just once. Sequenced material: PBMCs, either bulk or a sorted T-cell subset (CD4+, CD8+, memory, or dextramer-sorted; not recorded which), taken on the day of the first yellow fever vaccination. The source of these receptors is a man between 18 and 29 years old who received the YFV17D yellow fever vaccine. The CDR3 runs from the conserved cysteine through the conserved F or W. D genes are given only for firm matches. The size entry is marked missing in some rows and otherwise reads once, few, many or a size class.

TRBV4-1	many	-	TRBJ2-7	TGCGCCAGCAGCCAAGATCCGGGTTCCTACGAGCAGTACTTC	CASSQDPGSYEQYF
TRBV19	many	TRBD1	TRBJ1-5	TGTGCCAGTAGTCCCAGGGGGCTGGGTCAGCCCCAGCATTTT	CASSPRGLGQPQHF
TRBV7-2	few	TRBD1	TRBJ2-7	TGTGCCAGCAGCTCAGGGGGTCCCTCTTACGAGCAGTACTTC	CASSSGGPSYEQYF
TRBV6-1	-	-	TRBJ2-2	TGTGCCAGCAGGGTCGGGGGAGAGTCCACCGGGGAGCTGTTTTTT	CASRVGGESTGELFF
TRBV13	-	-	TRBJ2-7	TGTGCCAGCAGCTTAGTGATAAGGGACGAGCAGTACTTC	CASSLVIRDEQYF
TRBV7-8	many	-	TRBJ2-1	TGTGCCAGCAGCGACAGGGAGGGCTACAATGAGCAGTTCTTC	CASSDREGYNEQFF
TRBV28	many	-	TRBJ1-5	TGTGCCAGCAGTCCCTACGTGAGCAATCAGCCCCAGCATTTT	CASSPYVSNQPQHF
TRBV3-1	many	-	TRBJ1-2	TGTGCCAGCAGCCAAGTACAGGAGAACTATGGCTACACCTTC	CASSQVQENYGYTF
TRBV6-5	few	-	TRBJ1-6	TGTGCCAGCAGTTCCGGGGGCGAGGGAAATTCACCCCTCCACTTT	CASSSGGEGNSPLHF
TRBV24-1	medium-sized	-	TRBJ2-5	TGTGCCACCAGCGGATGGGGGGAGGAAGAGACCCAGTACTTC	CATSGWGEEETQYF
TRBV20-1	many	-	TRBJ2-7	TGCAGTGCTAGAGCGTGGAGTCGGCTCGAGCAGTACTTC	CSARAWSRLEQYF
TRBV28	-	-	TRBJ1-4	TGTGCCAGCCGGGAGGGGGGCCGAAATGAAAAACTGTTTTTT	CASREGGRNEKLFF
TRBV5-1	many	TRBD1	TRBJ1-2	TGCGCCAGCAGCTTGTCTCAGGGGGGCTATGGCTACACCTTC	CASSLSQGGYGYTF
TRBV7-2	few	-	TRBJ2-3	TGTGCCAGCAGCCCCTCGCGGTGGACAGATACGCAGTATTTT	CASSPSRWTDTQYF
TRBV4-3	many	TRBD2	TRBJ2-1	TGCGCCAGCAGCCTCGGACTAGACTCCTACAATGAGCAGTTCTTC	CASSLGLDSYNEQFF
TRBV3-1	many	-	TRBJ2-3	TGTGCCAGCAGCCACATCGGGCGTCCGCAGTATTTT	CASSHIGRPQYF
TRBV11-1	many	-	TRBJ1-2	TGTGCCAGCAGAAGCGGGCCCGGTGGCGTCTATGGCTACACCTTC	CASRSGPGGVYGYTF
TRBV7-9	many	-	TRBJ1-1	TGTGCCAGCAGCTTAGACGGCGGGTCTGAAGCTTTCTTT	CASSLDGGSEAFF
TRBV4-2	-	-	TRBJ2-3	TGTGCCAGCAGCCAAGAAGGACCTACGAGGGGCACAGATACGCAGTATTTT	CASSQEGPTRGTDTQYF
TRBV5-6	-	TRBD2	TRBJ2-5	TGTGCCAGCAGTCGTAGCGGGGCTCAGTACTTC	CASSRSGAQYF
TRBV19	many	TRBD1	TRBJ1-2	TGTGCCAGTAACCGATGGACAGGGTCGGAGTATGGCTACACCTTC	CASNRWTGSEYGYTF
TRBV3-1	many	-	TRBJ2-5	TGTGCCAGCAGCCAAGACGCCGGGAGTTGGAGCGAGACCCAGTACTTC	CASSQDAGSWSETQYF
TRBV6-4	many	TRBD2	TRBJ2-1	TGTGCCAGCAGTGATGGGGGGGAGGGCCATGAGCAGTTCTTC	CASSDGGEGHEQFF
TRBV6-1	many	-	TRBJ2-2	TGTGCCAGCAGTGGGTTCAGGGGAAGTGTTTCCGGGGAGCTGTTTTTT	CASSGFRGSVSGELFF
TRBV5-1	few	TRBD2	TRBJ2-3	TGCGCCAGCAGCGCGGGGGGGCCAGATACGCAGTATTTT	CASSAGGPDTQYF
TRBV5-4	many	TRBD1	TRBJ1-1	TGTGCCAGCAGCCCCAGGGGGCTCACTGAAGCTTTCTTT	CASSPRGLTEAFF
TRBV20-1	many	TRBD1	TRBJ2-4	TGCAGTGCTAGATACAGGGGCGACAAAAACATTCAGTACTTC	CSARYRGDKNIQYF
TRBV5-1	medium-sized	-	TRBJ2-2	TGCGCCAGCAGCTTGGCGGTTGGAGCCTACACCGGGGAGCTGTTTTTT	CASSLAVGAYTGELFF